The rows below give T cell receptor beta chains drawn from one sample of a study of neoadjuvant anti-PD-1 for oral cavity cancer. Some clones are missing from TCRdb's copy, which holds only in-frame ones; the method was immunoSEQ multiplex PCR. In the table there are tens of thousands of clones, around four fifths of which are singletons. The sequencing used PBMCs, collected before nivolumab (anti-PD-1) treatment. All receptors derive from a person aged 40-85 years with oral cavity squamous cell carcinoma. Both conserved end residues are part of each CDR3. A D gene is named only where the DNA matches it firmly. Clone size, where shown, is once, few, many, or a class for clones that have expanded.

V gene	CDR3 length	D gene	J gene	clone size	CDR3 protein	CDR3 DNA
TRBV7-9	11	.	TRBJ2-3	once	CASSPRDTQYF	TGTGCCAGCAGCCCGAGAGATACGCAGTATTTT
TRBV2	15	.	TRBJ1-5	.	CASSDNGYNNQPQHF	TGTGCCAGCAGTGATAATGGGTATAACAATCAGCCCCAGCATTTT
TRBV7-8	13	.	TRBJ2-5	.	CASSLSDQETQYF	TGTGCCAGCAGCTTGTCAGATCAAGAGACCCAGTACTTC
TRBV11-1	17	TRBD2	TRBJ2-1	.	CASSLEVGGRPYNEQFF	TGTGCCAGCAGCTTAGAGGTCGGCGGGAGACCCTACAATGAGCAGTTCTTC
TRBV19	13	.	TRBJ1-5	once	CASRGYSNQPQHF	TGTGCCAGTAGGGGATATAGCAATCAGCCCCAGCATTTT
TRBV5-4	15	.	TRBJ1-1	.	CASSLAGASGAEAFF	TGTGCCAGCAGCTTGGCCGGTGCATCCGGGGCTGAAGCTTTCTTT
TRBV6-1	14	.	TRBJ2-3	once	CASSAGVATDTQYF	TGTGCCAGCAGTGCAGGGGTCGCGACAGATACGCAGTATTTT
TRBV25-1	15	.	TRBJ1-1	.	CASSGLREPGTEAFF	TGTGCCAGCAGTGGTCTTCGGGAGCCGGGGACTGAAGCTTTCTTT
TRBV7-3	13	.	TRBJ2-1	.	CASSLMGDNEQFF	TGTGCCAGCAGCTTAATGGGGGACAATGAGCAGTTCTTC
TRBV5-1	16	.	TRBJ2-3	.	CASSLQQGGGTDTQYF	TGCGCCAGCAGCCTCCAACAGGGAGGAGGCACAGATACGCAGTATTTT
TRBV5-1	12	.	TRBJ2-7	.	CASSLVPYEQYF	TGCGCCAGCAGCTTGGTTCCCTACGAGCAGTACTTC
TRBV4-1	16	TRBD1	TRBJ1-2	.	CASSQETQGGKYGYTF	TGCGCCAGCAGCCAAGAGACTCAGGGGGGAAAATATGGCTACACCTTC
TRBV19	14	TRBD1	TRBJ1-6	few	CASRTGGAGSPLHF	TGTGCCAGTAGAACAGGGGGCGCCGGTTCACCCCTCCACTTT
TRBV12-5	14	.	TRBJ1-5	once	CASGLWGANQPQHF	TGTGCTAGTGGTTTGTGGGGGGCCAATCAGCCCCAGCATTTT
TRBV19	15	.	TRBJ1-2	many	CASSIQQGTLNGYTF	TGTGCCAGTAGTATTCAGCAGGGAACGCTGAATGGCTACACCTTC
TRBV28	15	TRBD1	TRBJ1-5	once	CASSDRTGANQPQHF	TGTGCCAGCAGTGACCGGACAGGGGCCAATCAGCCCCAGCATTTT
TRBV6-4	15	TRBD2	TRBJ2-1	.	CASSPLAGGSDEQFF	TGTGCCAGCAGTCCCCTAGCGGGGGGAAGCGATGAGCAGTTCTTC
TRBV7-9	15	.	TRBJ1-1	.	CASRPTGAPNTEAFF	TGTGCCAGCAGACCCACCGGGGCCCCGAACACTGAAGCTTTCTTT
TRBV4-2	16	.	TRBJ2-1	.	CASSPRQGGTGNEQFF	TGTGCCAGCAGCCCCCGGCAAGGTGGTACGGGCAATGAGCAGTTCTTC
TRBV7-9	13	.	TRBJ2-7	few	CASRPGHDYEQYF	TGTGCCAGCAGACCCGGACATGACTACGAGCAGTACTTC
TRBV6-1	14	.	TRBJ1-1	once	CASSEYAVSTEAFF	TGTGCCAGCAGTGAATACGCAGTTAGCACTGAAGCTTTCTTT
TRBV5-1	13	TRBD2	TRBJ2-3	.	CASILAGTDTQYF	TGCGCCAGCATTCTAGCGGGGACAGATACGCAGTATTTT
TRBV28	14	.	TRBJ2-1	.	CASSFVGRKGEVLF	TGTGCCAGCAGTTTTGTTGGGAGGAAAGGTGAAGTGCTCTTC
TRBV18	14	TRBD1	TRBJ2-7	.	CASSPDRGLDEQYF	TGTGCCAGCTCACCGGACAGGGGGCTCGACGAGCAGTACTTC
TRBV7-9	18	.	TRBJ2-1	once	CASSLTWRQPSSYNEQFF	TGTGCCAGCAGCTTAACCTGGAGACAGCCGAGCTCCTACAATGAGCAGTTCTTC
TRBV5-5	14	.	TRBJ1-3	.	CASSPQGSGNTIYF	TGTGCCAGCAGCCCACAGGGCTCTGGAAACACCATATATTTT
TRBV2	12	.	TRBJ2-5	.	CASIGVGETQYF	TGTGCCAGCATTGGGGTGGGAGAGACCCAGTACTTC
TRBV13	18	TRBD2	TRBJ2-2	once	CASSSLSLAVSFTGELFF	TGTGCCAGCAGCTCCCTTTCTCTAGCGGTGAGCTTCACCGGGGAGCTGTTTTTT
TRBV29-1	12	.	TRBJ1-1	.	CSVKDWNTEAFF	TGCAGCGTCAAGGACTGGAACACTGAAGCTTTCTTT
TRBV6-5	14	TRBD1	TRBJ1-1	.	CASSEIGTGSGAFF	TGTGCCAGCAGTGAGATCGGGACAGGGTCGGGAGCTTTCTTT
TRBV4-1	15	TRBD2	TRBJ2-7	.	CASSQTRLAIHEQYF	TGCGCCAGCAGCCAGACGAGACTAGCGATCCACGAGCAGTACTTC
TRBV27	14	.	TRBJ1-5	.	CASSLRLGLQPQHF	TGTGCCAGCAGTTTAAGGCTGGGATTGCAGCCCCAGCATTTT
TRBV6-1	11	.	TRBJ1-1	.	CASIGQLEAFF	TGTGCCAGCATCGGACAGCTAGAAGCTTTCTTT
TRBV18	13	.	TRBJ2-5	once	CASSQTSQETQYF	TGTGCCAGCTCGCAGACAAGTCAAGAGACCCAGTACTTC
TRBV28	15	.	TRBJ2-1	.	CASSLGAVGGNEQFF	TGTGCCAGCAGTTTAGGTGCGGTAGGAGGGAATGAGCAGTTCTTC
TRBV19	14	.	TRBJ1-3	once	CASSVLNSGNTIYF	TGTGCCAGTAGTGTTTTAAACTCTGGAAACACCATATATTTT
TRBV19	16	TRBD1	TRBJ1-4	.	CASSIGDRAVNEKLFF	TGTGCCAGTAGTATAGGGGACAGGGCTGTTAATGAAAAACTGTTTTTT
TRBV5-1	14	.	TRBJ2-1	.	CASSLEASSNEQFF	TGCGCCAGCAGCTTGGAAGCTAGCTCCAATGAGCAGTTCTTC
TRBV2	18	.	TRBJ2-5	few	CASSEMYFPGRNGETQYF	TGTGCCAGCAGTGAAATGTATTTTCCGGGACGCAACGGGGAGACCCAGTACTTC
TRBV6-1	13	TRBD1	TRBJ1-5	.	CASSADRDQPQHF	TGTGCCAGCAGCGCTGACAGGGATCAGCCCCAGCATTTT
TRBV5-1	15	.	TRBJ1-5	few	CASSVGDRSNQPQHF	TGCGCCAGCAGCGTGGGTGACAGGAGCAATCAGCCCCAGCATTTT
TRBV30	13	.	TRBJ1-1	.	CAWRGRGEMEAFF	TGTGCCTGGAGGGGGAGAGGGGAGATGGAAGCTTTCTTT